Below, one T cell receptor beta chain is given with its context. Germline lookup yields CDR1 KGHSH and CDR2 LQKENI. The CDR3 has 13 residues. Trimming shortened V by 2 bases and J by 5 bases, and 9 bases separated the two germline ends. The record originates from a study of blood T cell repertoires in COVID-19. On the study more broadly: The United States, Italy and Spain were the sources of the acute and convalescent COVID-19 samples. PBMCs, B-cell-depleted T cells, or T cells were the source of the cDNA or gDNA that made up the material.

Under the authors' procedure: Reference gene primer amplification in the assay estimated nucleated cell counts. This table comes from immunoSEQ multiplex PCR, and its TCRdb copy is limited to in-frame clones, with some not included. Clone size and the V and J calls come from that table; the DNA yielded D and trimming. The data show approximately 90,000 clones, about 85% seen once. The receptor was derived from a man aged 55-75 years with acute or convalescent COVID-19. This chain uses TRBV18 with TRBJ1-1, with D unclear. The sample consisted of peripheral blood. CDR3 coding DNA: TGTGCCAGCTCACCAGCCCCCCGGACTGAAGCTTTCTTT. Translated, it gives CASSPAPRTEAFF. The full variable domain, rest sourced from reference TRBV18 and TRBJ1-1, is NAGVMQNPRHLVRRRGQEARLRCSPMKGHSHVYWYRQLPEEGLKFMVYLQKENIIDESGMPKERFSAEFPKEGPSILRIQQVVRGDSAAYFCASSPAPRTEAFFGQGTRLTVV.